Sequencing of this T cell receptor beta chain was carried out in a study of cytomegalovirus exposure and HLA in healthy donors. Findings and limits, study-wide: Later, an analysis showed that TCR beta chains associated with HLA were more clonally expanded than others that were equally common. TCR beta sequences reportedly predicted most subjects' HLA-A and HLA-B alleles accurately. Analyses of presence and absence presupposed an approximately uniform sequencing depth across donors.

Researchers ran the PCR with 60 Vbeta and 13 Jbeta primers. This table comes from immunoSEQ multiplex PCR, and its TCRdb copy is limited to in-frame clones, with some not included. The sample has some 150,000 clones. On this clone itself: No antigen is known for it.

This CDR3 spans 16 amino acids. From germline, CDR1 is SGHTA and CDR2 FQGNSA. Trimming cost V 4 bases and J 3 bases; bases outside gene matches: 7. Material: PBMCs. The source is a woman aged 18-30 years in good health and CMV-seronegative. The chain links TRBV7-2 to TRBJ2-1; 9 bases map to TRBD1. CDR3 in DNA: TGTGCCAGCAGCTCGGAGGGGACAGGGAACTACAATGAGCAGTTCTTC. It codes for CASSSEGTGNYNEQFF.